Shown below are 15 T cell receptor beta chains from a single sample sequenced in a study of T cell responses to AZD1222 COVID-19 vaccine. Sequenced by immunoSEQ multiplex PCR; TCRdb stores in-frame clones only, minus some. This sample has over 50,000 clones, with 88% found just once. This specimen was peripheral blood, taken on day 0 of AZD1222 vaccination. These receptors were collected from an adult in good health.

The genes are TRBV7-2 and TRBJ2-2; 8 bases match TRBD2. Germline lookup yields CDR1 SGHTA and CDR2 FQGNSA. V lost 3 bases, J lost 5 bases, and 8 bases stayed unmatched. This CDR3 has 16 amino acids. The CDR3 DNA reads TGTGCCAGCAGCTTGGCGTTAGCGGGAAGAACCGGGGAGCTGTTTTTT. As protein: CASSLALAGRTGELFF.

The rearrangement joins TRBV7-8 to TRBJ2-3; D gene uncertain. Germline-derived CDR1 and CDR2 are SGHVS and FQNEAQ. The CDR3 is 15 residues long. Trimming stripped 0 bases from V and 4 bases from J, with 11 bases between. The CDR3 region is CASSLADLLPDTQYF. The CDR3, as DNA: TGTGCCAGCAGCTTAGCGGACCTTCTTCCAGATACGCAGTATTTT.

The chain has TRBV6-1 and TRBJ1-5, with 8 bases aligning to TRBD1. The trim removed 1 base at V and 13 bases at J, leaving 3 bases unmatched. CDR3 length: 12 residues. Germline loops: CDR1 MNHNS, CDR2 SASEGT. The CDR3 DNA reads TGTGCCAGCAGTGAAGGGACAGGGTCACAGCATTTT. It yields the protein CASSEGTGSQHF.

The chain is built from TRBV7-8 and TRBJ1-1, with D perhaps TRBD1 (6 bases). The CDR3 contains 14 residues. Between the trimmed V and J ends, which lost 4 bases and 9 bases, there was a span of 18 bases. The V gene's germline CDR1 is SGHVS and CDR2 FQNEAQ. Written as DNA, the CDR3 is TGTGCCAGCAGCTCTCGACAGGCCCTAGGAAAAGCTTTCTTT. Protein: CASSSRQALGKAFF.

The chain combines TRBV29-1 with TRBJ1-2; no definite D call. Germline loops: CDR1 SQVTM, CDR2 ANQGSEA. The CDR3 covers 11 residues. The germline V and J ends were trimmed by 3 bases and 2 bases, with 4 bases remaining between them. The CDR3 DNA reads TGCAGCGTTGAGGAGAACTATGGCTACACCTTC. Translating it yields CSVEENYGYTF.

This clone was observed a single time. The chain has TRBV9 and TRBJ1-2, with D possibly TRBD1 on 6 matching bases. The germline CDR1 and CDR2 sequences are SGDLS and YYNGEE. The CDR3 length is 13 residues. The V and J ends lost 0 bases and 8 bases respectively, with 11 bases between them. CDR3 protein: CASSVDRVGGYTF. CDR3 in DNA: TGTGCCAGCAGCGTAGACAGGGTTGGCGGCTACACCTTC.

The J gene is TRBJ1-2, the V gene TRBV11-3; maybe TRBD1 (5 bases). Germline assignment: CDR1 SGHNT and CDR2 YENEEA. There are 15 residues in the CDR3. V was clipped by 3 bases and J by 6 bases, with 17 bases between them. The CDR3 DNA sequence: TGTGCCAGCAGCTTTTCCTCCGGCAGGGAAAATGGCTACACCTTC. Amino acid sequence: CASSFSSGRENGYTF.

The chain links TRBV9 to TRBJ1-2; D might be TRBD1 (5 bases). The CDR3 runs 14 residues. Trimming left V 4 bases short and J 8 bases short, with 18 bases between. Germline V CDR1 and CDR2: SGDLS, YYNGEE. CDR3 nucleotide sequence: TGTGCCAGCAGCCCCAGAGAAGGGGTAGGCGGCTACACCTTC. Amino acids: CASSPREGVGGYTF.

V and J are TRBV5-6 and TRBJ2-7; 16 bases fit TRBD2. Germline loops: CDR1 SGHDT, CDR2 YYEEEE. The J segment lost 4 bases and the V segment lost 4 bases, leaving 11 bases of the junction unmatched. CDR3 length: 18 residues. CDR3 nucleotide sequence: TGTGCCAGCAGCGGGGGGACTAGCGGGAGGGCCTTGGTTTACGAGCAGTACTTC. Its protein is CASSGGTSGRALVYEQYF.

The V and J genes are TRBV18 and TRBJ1-1, with D perhaps matching TRBD1 (6 bases). The ends were cut back, 3 bases at V and 5 bases at J, with 13 bases in the middle. Germline loops: CDR1 KGHSH, CDR2 LQKENI. This CDR3 is 14 amino acids long. The CDR3 DNA is TGTGCCAGCTCACCCCTACAGGGTTTAACTGAAGCTTTCTTT. Translation: CASSPLQGLTEAFF.

The V and J genes are TRBV6-5 and TRBJ1-2; 10 nucleotides agree with TRBD1. The CDR3 is made up of 16 amino acids. The ends lost 0 bases at V and 8 bases at J; junction bases unmatched: 9. CDR1 is MNHEY, CDR2 SVGAGI, per germline. The CDR3 DNA is TGTGCCAGCAGTTACTCGGGGGGGACAGGGGTAGAAGGCTACACCTTC. It translates to CASSYSGGTGVEGYTF.

The chain couples TRBV19 to TRBJ2-2, with 12 bases matching TRBD2. This CDR3 region has 17 residues. Germline loops: CDR1 LNHDA, CDR2 SQIVND (reference sequence). After removal of 7 bases from V and 4 bases from J, the junction contained 10 bases not matched to a gene. CDR3 in amino acids: CASNLRWTSGTTGELFF. The CDR3 nucleotides are TGTGCCAGTAATCTACGTTGGACTAGCGGGACCACCGGGGAGCTGTTTTTT. Full variable domain (outside the CDR3, taken from reference TRBV19 and TRBJ2-2): DGGITQSPKYLFRKEGQNVTLSCEQNLNHDAMYWYRQDPGQGLRLIYYSQIVNDFQKGDIAEGYSVSREKKESFPLTVTSAQKNPTAFYLCASNLRWTSGTTGELFFGEGSRLTVL.

V gene TRBV18 combines with J gene TRBJ1-6, with 10 bases that match TRBD1. V shed 3 bases, J shed 10 bases, and the junction held 9 bases outside the gene matches. Germline loops: CDR1 KGHSH, CDR2 LQKENI. The CDR3 runs to 16 residues. DNA of the CDR3: TGTGCCAGCTCACCTGCCGGGACAGGGGAAGTGTCACCCCTCCACTTT. Residues: CASSPAGTGEVSPLHF.

The J gene is TRBJ2-1, the V gene TRBV6-1; 8 positions match TRBD2. This CDR3 contains 16 residues. CDR1 and CDR2 from the germline V gene are MNHNS and SASEGT. Trimming at V came to 3 bases and at J to 6 bases, leaving 10 bases not matched to a gene. This chain's CDR3 is CASSEWSGRGVNEQFF. CDR3 coding DNA: TGTGCCAGCAGTGAGTGGAGCGGGAGAGGGGTCAATGAGCAGTTCTTC.

The rearrangement links TRBV4-3 to TRBJ2-1, with a possible D match to TRBD1 (6 bases). Germline V gives CDR1 LGHNA, CDR2 YSLEER. The ends were cut back, 1 base at V and 6 bases at J, with 16 bases in the middle. The CDR3 is made up of 16 amino acids. The CDR3 sequence: CASSQVQGSESNEQFF. CDR3 nucleotides: TGCGCCAGCAGCCAAGTTCAGGGGAGTGAGAGCAATGAGCAGTTCTTC.